This T cell receptor (beta chain) was sequenced during a study of blood T cell repertoires in COVID-19. This CDR3 comprises 14 residues. V was clipped by 6 bases and J by 8 bases; unmatched bases: 11. Germline CDR1 reads SGHAT; CDR2 reads FQNNGV. Measured with immunoSEQ multiplex PCR; TCRdb has only the in-frame clones, and not every one. This table holds some 150,000 clones, around 91% found once. This clone appeared once. The V gene is TRBV11-2, the J gene TRBJ1-2; 8 positions agree with TRBD1. The sequence derives from a woman aged 55-75 years with active COVID-19. Sequenced material: peripheral blood. Written as DNA, the CDR3 is TGTGCCAGCAGATCAAACCAGGGGGCGTGGGGCTACACCTTC. Translating gives CASRSNQGAWGYTF.